The rows below give T cell receptor beta chains drawn from one sample of a study of shared clonotypes between healthy human individuals. The protocol was immunoSEQ multiplex PCR, while the TCRdb copy is restricted to in-frame clones and leaves out a portion. The sample includes some 300,000 clones, more than 60% of them seen just once. Sequenced material: memory CD4+ T cells sorted from blood. Source of these receptors: a man aged 25-45 years in good health. The CDR3 runs from the conserved cysteine through the conserved F or W. A D gene is named only where the DNA matches it firmly. The listing skips clone size in some rows; elsewhere it reads once, few, many or a size class.

D gene: NA
V gene: TRBV7-9
J gene: TRBJ2-7
clone size: NA
CDR3 protein: CASSLGGQPISYEQYF
CDR3 DNA: TGTGCCAGCAGCTTAGGTGGGCAGCCCATCTCCTACGAGCAGTACTTC

D gene: TRBD1
V gene: TRBV5-1
J gene: TRBJ2-7
clone size: NA
CDR3 protein: CASRRAPGTGDEQYF
CDR3 DNA: TGCGCCAGCAGGAGGGCCCCCGGGACAGGGGACGAGCAGTACTTC

D gene: TRBD1
V gene: TRBV4-1
J gene: TRBJ1-2
clone size: once
CDR3 protein: CASSQDYPLRDSETYGYTF
CDR3 DNA: TGCGCCAGCAGCCAAGATTATCCCCTACGGGACAGCGAAACGTATGGCTACACCTTC

D gene: TRBD2
V gene: TRBV7-9
J gene: TRBJ2-7
clone size: NA
CDR3 protein: CASSNRTSGMESSYEQYF
CDR3 DNA: TGTGCCAGCAGCAACCGGACTAGCGGGATGGAAAGCTCCTACGAGCAGTACTTC

D gene: TRBD1
V gene: TRBV7-9
J gene: TRBJ2-7
clone size: NA
CDR3 protein: CASSRDRSYEQYF
CDR3 DNA: TGTGCCAGCAGCAGGGACAGGTCCTACGAGCAGTACTTC

D gene: NA
V gene: TRBV11-2
J gene: TRBJ2-7
clone size: NA
CDR3 protein: CASSSLRATYEQYF
CDR3 DNA: TGTGCCAGCAGCTCCCTTCGAGCTACTTACGAGCAGTACTTC

D gene: TRBD1
V gene: TRBV25-1
J gene: TRBJ1-5
clone size: once
CDR3 protein: CASSTGAYQPQHF
CDR3 DNA: TGTGCCAGCAGTACAGGGGCGTATCAGCCCCAGCATTTT

D gene: NA
V gene: TRBV9
J gene: TRBJ2-1
clone size: NA
CDR3 protein: CASRNSVLETHNEQFF
CDR3 DNA: TGTGCCAGCAGGAATTCGGTACTAGAAACACACAATGAGCAGTTCTTC

D gene: TRBD1
V gene: TRBV19
J gene: TRBJ2-1
clone size: NA
CDR3 protein: CASSLDRAQEQFF
CDR3 DNA: TGTGCCAGTAGTCTCGACAGGGCTCAGGAGCAGTTCTTC

D gene: NA
V gene: TRBV19
J gene: TRBJ2-1
clone size: NA
CDR3 protein: CASISSYNEQFF
CDR3 DNA: TGTGCCAGTATAAGCTCCTACAATGAGCAGTTCTTC

D gene: TRBD1
V gene: TRBV25-1
J gene: TRBJ2-1
clone size: NA
CDR3 protein: CASSPFTFDRGLGNEQFF
CDR3 DNA: TGTGCCAGCAGCCCCTTTACCTTCGACAGGGGGTTGGGCAATGAGCAGTTCTTC

D gene: TRBD1
V gene: TRBV6-6
J gene: TRBJ2-7
clone size: NA
CDR3 protein: CASSPRGQLSYEQYF
CDR3 DNA: TGTGCCAGCAGCCCCAGGGGGCAGTTAAGCTACGAGCAGTACTTC

D gene: NA
V gene: TRBV10-2
J gene: TRBJ2-1
clone size: NA
CDR3 protein: CASSESTPRNEQFF
CDR3 DNA: TGCGCCAGCAGTGAGTCGACCCCACGCAATGAGCAGTTCTTC

D gene: TRBD1
V gene: TRBV28
J gene: TRBJ1-5
clone size: NA
CDR3 protein: CASTKQGHQPQHF
CDR3 DNA: TGTGCCAGCACAAAACAGGGGCATCAGCCCCAGCATTTT

D gene: NA
V gene: TRBV5-8
J gene: TRBJ1-5
clone size: NA
CDR3 protein: CASSLQGGGNQPQHF
CDR3 DNA: TGTGCCAGCAGCTTGCAAGGGGGGGGCAATCAGCCCCAGCATTTT

D gene: NA
V gene: TRBV9
J gene: TRBJ1-5
clone size: NA
CDR3 protein: CASSKDPLNQPQHF
CDR3 DNA: TGTGCCAGCAGCAAGGACCCCCTTAATCAGCCCCAGCATTTT

D gene: NA
V gene: TRBV19
J gene: TRBJ2-7
clone size: NA
CDR3 protein: CASSIEGVRDRNEQYF
CDR3 DNA: TGTGCCAGTAGTATAGAAGGGGTCCGCGACAGGAACGAGCAGTACTTC

D gene: NA
V gene: TRBV11-2
J gene: TRBJ2-3
clone size: once
CDR3 protein: CASSFLRTDTQYF
CDR3 DNA: TGTGCCAGCAGCTTCCTCCGGACAGATACGCAGTATTTT

D gene: TRBD1
V gene: TRBV25-1
J gene: TRBJ1-1
clone size: few
CDR3 protein: CASSPGQGLNTEAFF
CDR3 DNA: TGTGCCAGCAGTCCGGGACAGGGGTTGAACACTGAAGCTTTCTTT

D gene: NA
V gene: TRBV6-1
J gene: TRBJ2-5
clone size: NA
CDR3 protein: CASSEVPRTYQETQYF
CDR3 DNA: TGTGCCAGCAGTGAAGTACCCAGAACGTACCAAGAGACCCAGTACTTC